The clone carrying this TCR beta chain was recorded at least ten times. The TCR beta library used iRepertoire HTBI primers with Arm-PCR amplification of CDR3. TCRdb fed the multiplex PCR reads into MiXCR, producing one record per CDR3 protein. The sample has 540,000 or so distinct CDR3 sequences, about 13% seen once. The data stem from a study of regulatory T cells in long-lasting Graves disease. Specified time point: newly diagnosed GD, antithyroid drugs for less than 3 months. Scientists built the TCR library using RNA that was extracted from PBMCs. Trimming pared 9 bases from V and 0 bases from J, leaving 7 bases between. The CDR3 extends over 13 amino acids. Germline CDR1 and CDR2: KGHDR and SFDVKD. The sample also formed part of further work on T cells in Graves' hyperthyroidism and ophthalmopathy.

The sequences come from peripheral blood mononuclear cells (PBMCs), collected at new diagnosis, from a patient treated with antithyroid drugs. This TCR was recovered from a man aged 30 to 39 with Graves disease. The chain joins TRBV24-1 to TRBJ2-2; the D is unclear. In DNA form, the CDR3 reads TGTGCCACCTATGACCCGAACACCGGGGAGCTGTTTTTT. Residues: CATYDPNTGELFF.